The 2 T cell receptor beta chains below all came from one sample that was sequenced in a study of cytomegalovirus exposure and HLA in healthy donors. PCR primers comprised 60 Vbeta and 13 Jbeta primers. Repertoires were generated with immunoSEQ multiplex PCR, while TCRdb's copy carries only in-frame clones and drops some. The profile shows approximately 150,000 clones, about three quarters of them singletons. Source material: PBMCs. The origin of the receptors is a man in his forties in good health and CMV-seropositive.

The CDR3 sequence is CASSRDTDQPQHF. The CDR3 nucleotides read TGTGCCAGCAGCCGGGACACAGATCAGCCCCAGCATTTT. V gene TRBV7-9 combines with J gene TRBJ1-5, with a tentative D call TRBD1 (6 bases). Germline loops: CDR1 SEHNR, CDR2 FQNEAQ (reference sequence). Trimming shortened V by 5 bases and J by 5 bases, and 10 bases separated the two germline ends. CDR3 length: 13 amino acids. The entire variable domain, with the rest obtained from reference TRBV7-9 and TRBJ1-5, is as follows: DTGVSQNPRHKITKRGQNVTFRCDPISEHNRLYWYRQTLGQGPEFLTYFQNEAQLEKSRLLSDRFSAERPKGSFSTLEIQRTEQGDSAMYLCASSRDTDQPQHFGDGTRLSIL.

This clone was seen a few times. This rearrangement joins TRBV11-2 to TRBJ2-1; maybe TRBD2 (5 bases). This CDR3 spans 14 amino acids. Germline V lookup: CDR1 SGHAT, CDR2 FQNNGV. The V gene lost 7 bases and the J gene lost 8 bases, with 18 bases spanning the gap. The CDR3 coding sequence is TGTGCCAGCAAAAAAAGCGGCCTGGAGGATGAGCAGTTCTTC. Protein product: CASKKSGLEDEQFF.